This T cell receptor (beta chain) was identified during a study of blood T cell repertoires in COVID-19. The overall study: Samples taken during acute and convalescent COVID-19 were collected in the United States, Italy and Spain. T cells, B-cell-depleted T cells, or PBMCs provided the cDNA or gDNA that served as material.

Per the authors' pipeline: Amplification from reference gene primers served as the basis for estimated nucleated cell counts. The table came from immunoSEQ multiplex PCR; TCRdb's copy has only in-frame clones and leaves some out. V and J calls plus clone size are reproduced from that table; the DNA served to infer D and trimming. The sample consists of 300,000 or so clones, approximately 90% of them appearing once. Trimming removed 3 bases from V and 2 bases from J; junction bases left unmatched: 2. The germline CDR1 and CDR2 sequences are KGHSH and LQKENI. The CDR3 runs 14 residues. Seattle-derived patients entered the study during active infection and were followed longitudinally.

The genes are TRBV18 and TRBJ2-7; 9 nucleotides agree with TRBD1. The sequenced sample consisted of peripheral blood. The clonotype originates from a woman in her twenties or thirties with COVID-19, enrolled during active disease. CDR3 coding DNA: TGTGCCAGCTCACCGGGACAGGGAACCTACGAGCAGTACTTC. Translated, it gives CASSPGQGTYEQYF. Filled out from reference TRBV18 and TRBJ2-7, the complete variable domain reads NAGVMQNPRHLVRRRGQEARLRCSPMKGHSHVYWYRQLPEEGLKFMVYLQKENIIDESGMPKERFSAEFPKEGPSILRIQQVVRGDSAAYFCASSPGQGTYEQYFGPGTRLTVT.